Each of the 22 T cell receptor beta chains below was sequenced from the same sample in a study of T cell repertoires in cytomegalovirus infection. TCRdb re-called the reads through MiXCR, storing one row per CDR3 protein. The sample holds around 550,000 distinct CDR3 sequences, about 26% seen once. The sequenced sample was PBMCs. The receptors come from a human donor in good health (CMV status not recorded). Some clones in this sample may be carry-over from other donors' samples.

The chain recombines TRBV18 with TRBJ2-7; no reliable D call. The germline CDR1 and CDR2 sequences are KGHSH and LQKENI. This CDR3 comprises 14 residues. V dropped 0 bases and J dropped 2 bases, with 8 bases sitting between them. The CDR3 is CASSPPQGTYEQYF. CDR3 in DNA: TGTGCCAGCTCACCACCACAAGGAACCTACGAGCAGTACTTC.

The V gene is TRBV4-1, the J gene TRBJ2-3; 8 bases match TRBD2. Germline V gene lookup returns CDR1 MGHRA and CDR2 YSYEKL. The CDR3 extends over 17 amino acids. V gave up 0 bases and J gave up 1 base; unmatched junction bases: 6. The CDR3 loop is CASSQDRGGLGTDTQYF. The CDR3 nucleotides read TGCGCCAGCAGCCAAGATCGGGGGGGACTTGGCACAGATACGCAGTATTTT.

This clonotype was found a few times. The J gene is TRBJ1-1, the V gene TRBV7-2; TRBD1 might be the D (5 bases). This CDR3 has 16 amino acids. Per germline, CDR1 SGHTA and CDR2 FQGNSA. Trimming removed 2 bases from V and 5 bases from J, with 18 bases in between. The CDR3 loop reads CASSLTPGWEVTEAFF. CDR3 nucleotides: TGTGCCAGCAGCTTAACTCCAGGGTGGGAGGTGACTGAAGCTTTCTTT. The entire variable domain, with the rest obtained from reference TRBV7-2 and TRBJ1-1, is as follows: GAGVSQSPSNKVTEKGKDVELRCDPISGHTALYWYRQSLGQGLEFLIYFQGNSAPDKSGLPSDRFSAERTGGSVSTLTIQRTQQEDSAVYLCASSLTPGWEVTEAFFGQGTRLTVV.

This clonotype was detected ten times or more. V is TRBV12-3 or TRBV12-4 and J is TRBJ1-4; maybe TRBD1 (5 bases). V gave up 3 bases and J gave up 8 bases, with 13 bases separating them. CDR3 size: 14 residues. The CDR3 DNA reads TGTGCCAGCAGTTTCCCAGGGATAGCGGAAAAACTGTTTTTT. It yields the protein CASSFPGIAEKLFF.

This clonotype was seen a few times. The rearrangement uses TRBV6-2 or TRBV6-3 and TRBJ2-7; unclear D gene. Germline-derived CDR1 and CDR2 are MNHEY and SVGEGT. The CDR3 has 14 residues. V shed 0 bases and J shed 4 bases, with 10 bases lying between them. For the CDR3, the DNA is TGTGCCAGCAGTTACTCCATCTCAGGTTACGAGCAGTACGTC. This encodes CASSYSISGYEQYV.

This chain uses TRBV7-9 with TRBJ2-7; 8 bases are shared with TRBD2. This CDR3 has 15 amino acids. The V and J ends lost 8 bases and 5 bases, in that order; junction bases with no gene match: 14. Germline V gene data show CDR1 as SEHNR and CDR2 as FQNEAQ (reference sequence). The CDR3 loop reads CASGRWGLGDDEQYF. CDR3 nucleotides: TGTGCCAGCGGACGATGGGGACTAGGTGATGACGAGCAGTACTTC.

This clonotype was observed many times. The CDR3 nucleotides read TGTGCCAGCAGCTTTGACGATGGCTACACCTTC. Protein: CASSFDDGYTF. The chain has TRBV7-2 and TRBJ1-2; the D is unclear. Germline CDR1 and CDR2: SGHTA and FQGNSA. CDR3 length equals 11 residues. V shed 3 bases and J shed 6 bases, with 5 bases lying between them. Looking up the rest from reference TRBV7-2 and TRBJ1-2 gives the full variable domain: GAGVSQSPSNKVTEKGKDVELRCDPISGHTALYWYRQSLGQGLEFLIYFQGNSAPDKSGLPSDRFSAERTGGSVSTLTIQRTQQEDSAVYLCASSFDDGYTFGSGTRLTVV.

The rearrangement links TRBV28 to TRBJ2-5; 8 bases align to TRBD2. The V segment lost 7 bases and the J segment 1 base; nucleotides outside the gene matches: 23. The CDR3 covers 20 residues. The V gene's germline CDR1 is MDHEN and CDR2 SYDVKM. The CDR3 is CASISGVLAGPKPGQETQYF. In nucleotides, the CDR3 is TGTGCCAGCATATCAGGGGTATTAGCGGGACCGAAGCCGGGCCAAGAGACCCAGTACTTC.

The V call is TRBV4-3, the J call TRBJ2-3; 12 bases align to TRBD2. Germline V lookup: CDR1 LGHNA, CDR2 YSLEER. This CDR3 spans 17 amino acids. V lost 4 bases to trimming and J lost 9 bases; unmatched junction nucleotides: 14. The CDR3 bases are TGCGCCAGCAGCCGCGGTCTGACTAGCGGGAGATCCGAGACGCAGTATTTT. It is translated as CASSRGLTSGRSETQYF.

This chain connects TRBV28 to TRBJ1-4, with D possibly matching TRBD1 (6 bases). The CDR3 has 17 residues. The V gene's germline CDR1 is MDHEN and CDR2 SYDVKM. The germline V and J ends were trimmed by 3 bases and 9 bases, with 23 bases remaining between them. This CDR3 is CASSFLLGGQGGKKLFF. In DNA form, the CDR3 reads TGTGCCAGCAGTTTTCTTCTGGGGGGGCAGGGAGGTAAAAAACTGTTTTTT.

This clonotype was counted many times. The chain combines TRBV7-8 with TRBJ2-5; 7 positions agree with TRBD1. In germline, CDR1 is SGHVS, CDR2 FQNEAQ. With 2 bases clipped from V and 4 bases from J, the junction kept 7 bases outside the gene matches. CDR3 length: 15 amino acids. This CDR3 is CASSLPGQSGETQYF. CDR3 coding DNA: TGTGCCAGCAGCTTACCGGGACAGTCGGGAGAGACCCAGTACTTC.

This clonotype has a single count. The chain recombines TRBV7-3 with TRBJ2-1; D unclear. Germline CDR1 and CDR2: SGHTA and FQGTGA. The CDR3 contains 12 residues. V dropped 4 bases and J dropped 7 bases, with 8 bases sitting between them. The CDR3 protein is CASSSNGNEQFF. The CDR3, as DNA: TGTGCCAGCAGCTCTAATGGGAATGAGCAGTTCTTC.

This clonotype has a handful of counts. This sequence joins TRBV27 and TRBJ2-5, with D perhaps TRBD1 or TRBD2 (6 bases each). Germline CDR1 and CDR2: MNHEY and SMNVEV (reference sequence). V was shortened by 4 bases and J by 1 base, with 19 bases between the two germline ends. CDR3 size: 17 residues. The CDR3 loop reads CASSYLTGAAIQETQYF. The CDR3 nucleotides read TGTGCCAGCAGTTATCTCACGGGGGCGGCTATCCAAGAGACCCAGTACTTC.

This clonotype was detected a few times. This rearrangement joins TRBV11-3 to TRBJ2-7; D not resolved. Trimming left V 5 bases short and J 2 bases short, with 13 bases between. This CDR3 contains 14 residues. Germline CDR1 SGHNT, CDR2 YENEEA. CDR3 sequence (DNA): TGTGCCAGCAGCCCCCTCGTGGGAACCTACGAGCAGTACTTC. Residues: CASSPLVGTYEQYF. Using reference TRBV11-3 and TRBJ2-7 for the parts outside the CDR3, the full variable domain is EAGVVQSPRYKIIEKKQPVAFWCNPISGHNTLYWYLQNLGQGPELLIRYENEEAVDDSQLPKDRFSAERLKGVDSTLKIQPAELGDSAVYLCASSPLVGTYEQYFGPGTRLTVT.

The V call is TRBV6-1, the J call TRBJ2-1; 7 bases map to TRBD2. V lost 10 bases and J lost 5; bases outside the gene matches: 11. This CDR3 has 14 residues. Germline V CDR1 and CDR2: MNHNS, SASEGT. The CDR3 spells CATTGGSFHNEQFF. In nucleotides, the CDR3 is TGTGCCACCACCGGGGGGAGTTTTCACAATGAGCAGTTCTTC.

This clonotype was detected many times. The chain couples TRBV7-6 to TRBJ2-3; D is unresolved. CDR1 is SGHVS, CDR2 FNYEAQ, per germline. CDR3 length equals 14 residues. V was clipped by 1 base and J by 3 bases, with 8 bases between them. The CDR3 bases are TGTGCCAGCAGCTTAGGGCTGGTTACAGATACGCAGTATTTT. Encoded protein: CASSLGLVTDTQYF.

This clonotype was observed a few times. V usage is TRBV2 and J usage is TRBJ2-3; TRBD2 aligns across 9 bases. CDR1 and CDR2 (germline): SNHLY, FYNNEI. V was pared by 5 bases and J by 6 bases, with 9 bases of the junction left unmatched. This CDR3 comprises 15 residues. CDR3 residues: CASSPGLAYADTQYF. The DNA for the CDR3 is TGTGCCAGCAGTCCGGGACTAGCATATGCGGATACGCAGTATTTT.

The chain carries TRBV15 and TRBJ2-1; 9 positions match TRBD1. CDR1 is LNHNV and CDR2 is YYDKDF in the germline V gene (reference sequence). The CDR3 length is 16 residues. Unmatched junction bases numbered 13, after V lost 6 bases and J lost 7 bases. The CDR3 sequence: CATRERQGDYSNEQFF. The CDR3 region has the DNA TGTGCCACCAGGGAACGACAGGGGGACTATAGTAATGAGCAGTTCTTC.

The chain combines TRBV7-9 with TRBJ2-1, with 7 bases lining up with TRBD2. V shed 0 bases, J shed 4 bases, and the junction held 6 bases outside the gene matches. Germline V gene lookup returns CDR1 SEHNR and CDR2 FQNEAQ (reference sequence). The length of the CDR3 is 16 residues. CDR3 loop: CASSLAQRDRYNEQFF. In DNA form, the CDR3 reads TGTGCCAGCAGCTTAGCTCAGCGGGATCGTTACAATGAGCAGTTCTTC.

This clonotype was detected many times. The chain employs TRBV11-3 and TRBJ2-1; 7 positions agree with TRBD1. This CDR3 has 16 residues. Losses at the gene ends were 1 base for V and 3 bases for J; bases not matched to a gene: 6. Germline V gene lookup returns CDR1 SGHNT and CDR2 YENEEA. CDR3 bases: TGTGCCAGCAGCTTAGTTTTCCAGGGGGTCTACAATGAGCAGTTCTTC. Translated: CASSLVFQGVYNEQFF.

In this sample, this clonotype turned up once. The V gene is TRBV12-3 or TRBV12-4, the J gene TRBJ2-4; D is ambiguous. The CDR3 runs to 14 residues. V lost 1 base to trimming and J lost 6 bases, with 10 bases between them. The CDR3 region has the DNA TGTGCCAGCAGTTTAGTGTTGCCCGGAAACATTCAGTACTTC. Protein product: CASSLVLPGNIQYF.

This chain links TRBV7-2 with TRBJ2-7, with 11 positions matching TRBD1. The CDR3 covers 16 residues. The junction had 12 bases not matched to a gene; V was cut back by 5 bases and J by 6 bases. The germline CDR1 and CDR2 sequences are SGHTA and FQGNSA. DNA for the CDR3: TGTGCCAGCAGCCGAAGGGTGGGACAGGGGGGATCCGAGCAGTACTTC. Protein product: CASSRRVGQGGSEQYF.